This T cell receptor beta chain was sequenced during a study of cytomegalovirus exposure and HLA in healthy donors. Germline CDR1 is MNHNS and CDR2 is SASEGT. Trimming cost V 5 bases and J 7 bases; bases outside gene matches: 6. The length of the CDR3 is 15 residues. Primers: 60 Vbeta forward and 13 Jbeta reverse. Profiled with immunoSEQ multiplex PCR; TCRdb holds only in-frame clones, not every one. This table holds 60,000 to 70,000 clones, approximately 75% found once. The TCR comes from a man in his sixties in good health and CMV-seropositive. The chain employs TRBV6-1 and TRBJ1-5; TRBD1 agrees at 12 bases. Sequenced material: PBMCs. The CDR3 bases are TGTGCCAGCAGTAGGGACAGGGGGCTCCCCCAGCCCCAGCATTTT. This translates into CASSRDRGLPQPQHF.